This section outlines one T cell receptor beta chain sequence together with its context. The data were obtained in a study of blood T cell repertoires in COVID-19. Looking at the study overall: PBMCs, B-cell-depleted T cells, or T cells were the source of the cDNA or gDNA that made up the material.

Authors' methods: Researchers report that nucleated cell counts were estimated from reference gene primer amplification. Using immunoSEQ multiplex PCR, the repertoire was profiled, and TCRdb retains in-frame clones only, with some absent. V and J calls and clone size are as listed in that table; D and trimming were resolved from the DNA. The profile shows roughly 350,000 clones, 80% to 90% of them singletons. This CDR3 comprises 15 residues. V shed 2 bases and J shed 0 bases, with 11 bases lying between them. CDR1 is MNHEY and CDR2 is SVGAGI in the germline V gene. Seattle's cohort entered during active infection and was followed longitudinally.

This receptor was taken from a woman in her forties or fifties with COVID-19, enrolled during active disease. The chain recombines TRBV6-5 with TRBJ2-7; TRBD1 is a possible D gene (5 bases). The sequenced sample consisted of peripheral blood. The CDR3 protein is CASSYAQGSSYEQYF. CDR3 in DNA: TGTGCCAGCAGTTACGCCCAGGGAAGCTCCTACGAGCAGTACTTC.